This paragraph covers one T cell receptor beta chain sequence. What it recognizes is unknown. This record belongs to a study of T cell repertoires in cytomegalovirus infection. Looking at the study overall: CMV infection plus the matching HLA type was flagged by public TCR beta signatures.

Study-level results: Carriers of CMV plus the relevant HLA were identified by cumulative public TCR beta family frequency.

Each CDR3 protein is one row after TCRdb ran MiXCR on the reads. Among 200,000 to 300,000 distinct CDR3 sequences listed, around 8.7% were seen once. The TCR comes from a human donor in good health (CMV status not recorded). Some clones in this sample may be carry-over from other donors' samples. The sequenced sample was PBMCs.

CDR3 nucleotides: TGTGCCAGCAGCCCAGCGGGACAAAAAAACTATGGCTACACCTTC. Encoded protein: CASSPAGQKNYGYTF. The V gene is TRBV7-2, the J gene TRBJ1-2, with D possibly matching TRBD1 (6 bases). The germline V gene has CDR1 SGHTA and CDR2 FQGNSA. Deletions cut 5 bases from V and 2 bases from J, with 15 bases between. This CDR3 has 15 amino acids.